The 17 T cell receptor beta chains listed next were all sequenced from one sample in a study of immune characterization of retroperitoneal liposarcoma. Using its own MiXCR run on the PCR reads, TCRdb lists one record per CDR3 protein. The table lists about 12,000 distinct CDR3 sequences, over 45% of them singletons. The specimen was tumor tissue. The receptor source for this set is a female donor with retroperitoneal liposarcoma.

The table lists this clonotype with a few counts. The chain links TRBV11-3 to TRBJ2-1, with 10 bases fitting TRBD1. The DNA end lines up better with TRBJ2-5; the J call may be wrong. Germline values: CDR1 SGHNT, CDR2 YENEEA. The CDR3 extends over 15 amino acids. The CDR3 loop reads CASSSGTGAQETQYF. The CDR3 DNA follows: TGTGCCAGCAGCTCCGGGACAGGGGCTCAAGAGACCCAGTACTTC.

This clonotype was counted between two and nine times. The J gene is TRBJ2-5, the V gene TRBV10-1; 7 positions match TRBD1. Germline CDR1 WNHNN, CDR2 SYGVQD (reference sequence). The V segment lost 7 bases and the J segment 5 bases; nucleotides outside the gene matches: 7. This CDR3 region has 13 residues. CDR3 in DNA: TGCGCCAGCACGGACAGGCTGGGTGAGACCCAGTACTTC. This sequence encodes CASTDRLGETQYF.

The chain couples TRBV7-8 to TRBJ2-7; D remains unclear. Germline CDR1 and CDR2: SGHVS and FQNEAQ. V lost 2 bases and J lost 2, with 13 bases in between. The CDR3 consists of 15 residues. CDR3 sequence: CASSLPPKGPYEQYF. CDR3 in DNA: TGTGCCAGCAGCTTACCCCCCAAAGGTCCCTACGAGCAGTACTTC.

The V gene is TRBV12-3 or TRBV12-4, the J gene TRBJ1-5, with D perhaps matching TRBD1 (6 bases). Trimming took off 6 bases at V and 0 bases at J, with 12 bases between the two ends. CDR3 length: 15 residues. The CDR3: CASSKGGPSNQPQHF. The CDR3 DNA follows: TGTGCCAGCAGCAAAGGGGGGCCTAGCAATCAGCCCCAGCATTTT.

The V call is TRBV6-8, the J call TRBJ1-5; 7 bases agree with TRBD1. The V and J ends lost 1 base and 8 bases, in that order; junction bases with no gene match: 8. Germline CDR1 reads MNHGY; CDR2 reads SAAAGT. The CDR3 has 15 residues. The CDR3 coding sequence is TGTGCCAGCAGTTACTTAATCGACAGGGCAAAGCCCCAGCATTTT. It is translated as CASSYLIDRAKPQHF.

This sequence joins TRBV12-3 or TRBV12-4 and TRBJ2-5; the match to TRBD2 covers 10 bases. The closer fit of TRBJ2-7 to the DNA end suggests the J call may be wrong. The CDR3 contains 14 residues. CDR3 coding DNA: TGTGCCAGCAGTCCACCTAGCGGGAGCTACGAGCAGTACTTC. Amino acids: CASSPPSGSYEQYF.

This chain joins TRBV6-1 and TRBJ2-1, with 10 bases identical to TRBD2. Looked up from germline, CDR1 is MNHNS and CDR2 is SASEGT. The J segment lost 1 base and the V segment lost 6 bases, leaving 12 bases of the junction unmatched. The CDR3 length is 18 residues. The CDR3 loop reads CASRLGASGRYSYNEQFF. DNA of the CDR3: TGTGCCAGCAGACTGGGGGCTAGCGGGAGATATTCCTACAATGAGCAGTTCTTC.

Only one count was recorded for this clonotype. The rearrangement joins TRBV6-6 to TRBJ1-2; the D is unclear. The V gene lost 6 bases and the J gene lost 4 bases, with 21 bases spanning the gap. The CDR3 is made up of 16 amino acids. Germline assignment: CDR1 MNHNY and CDR2 SVGAGI (reference sequence). CDR3 bases: TGTGCCAGCAGCCCCCCCCCCCAGCGATCCGGCTATGGCTACACCTTC. Protein sequence: CASSPPPQRSGYGYTF.

V and J are TRBV7-4 and TRBJ1-1, with 7 nucleotides matching TRBD1. The CDR3 runs 14 residues. CDR1 SGHVT and CDR2 SQSDAQ come from the germline V gene. Losses at the gene ends were 5 bases for V and 1 base for J; bases not matched to a gene: 4. For the CDR3, the DNA is TGTGCCAGCAGCCGCGGACAGGCGAACACTGAAGCTTTCTTT. This codes for CASSRGQANTEAFF.

The CDR3 DNA is TGTGCCAGCAGGAGCGGGAGCACAGATACGCAGTATTTT. Translation gives CASRSGSTDTQYF. V and J are TRBV6-8 and TRBJ2-3, with a weak D call TRBD2 (6 bases). The V end was cut by 6 bases, the J end by 0 bases, with 7 bases between. The CDR3 has 13 residues. Looked up from germline, CDR1 is MNHGY and CDR2 is SAAAGT.

This clonotype came up a few times. The rearrangement joins TRBV10-2 to TRBJ2-1, with D unclear. The end of the DNA aligns better with TRBJ2-7, so the J call may be wrong. The CDR3 extends over 15 amino acids. Germline V gene sequence: CDR1 WSHSY, CDR2 SAAADI. CDR3 sequence (DNA): TGCGCCAGCAGAGATTTTAACCTAGACCTCTACGAGCAGTACTTC. Translation: CASRDFNLDLYEQYF.

This sequence joins TRBV11-1 and TRBJ2-7; 8 bases line up with TRBD2. The DNA matches TRBJ2-1 better at its end, which makes the J call doubtful. Germline V gives CDR1 SGHAT, CDR2 FQDESV (reference sequence). The CDR3 length is 14 residues. The CDR3 DNA reads as TGTGCCAGCAGCCGGACTAGCAGAACCTACGAGCAGTTCTTC. Translated, it gives CASSRTSRTYEQFF.

This rearrangement joins TRBV6-8 to TRBJ2-1; the match to TRBD1 covers 7 bases. The DNA end is more similar to TRBJ2-7, so the J call may be wrong. This CDR3 region has 16 residues. Germline CDR1 and CDR2: MNHGY and SAAAGT. CDR3 coding DNA: TGTGCCAGCAGTCCCCGGACAGGATTTCGCTCCTACGAGCAGTACTTC. Its protein is CASSPRTGFRSYEQYF.

The chain carries TRBV6-1 and TRBJ2-7, with TRBD2 matching 7 bases. V trimming: 0 bases; J trimming: 0 bases; junction bases outside the gene matches: 2. The CDR3 covers 15 residues. The germline CDR1 and CDR2 sequences are MNHNS and SASEGT. DNA of the CDR3: TGTGCCAGCAGTGAAGCGGGAGGGAGCTCCTACGAGCAGTACTTC. It encodes CASSEAGGSSYEQYF.

This clonotype came up a few times. The chain combines TRBV11-3 with TRBJ2-5; perhaps TRBD2 as D (6 bases). Germline CDR1 SGHNT, CDR2 YENEEA. The CDR3 consists of 15 residues. With 0 bases removed from V and 2 bases from J, the gap between germline ends came to 10 bases. The CDR3 loop reads CASSLDGGDQETQYF. CDR3 sequence (DNA): TGTGCCAGCAGCTTAGATGGAGGGGATCAAGAGACCCAGTACTTC.

CDR3 sequence reads: CASSFGTGNNYEQYF. CDR3 DNA sequence: TGTGCCAGCAGTTTTGGGACAGGGAATAACTACGAGCAGTACTTC. The chain links TRBV6-1 to TRBJ2-1; 9 bases are a match to TRBD1. The J call is uncertain, as TRBJ2-7 better fits the DNA end. The CDR3 length is 15 residues. Per the germline V gene, CDR1 is MNHNS and CDR2 is SASEGT.

The chain is built from TRBV6-2 or TRBV6-3 and TRBJ2-3, with D perhaps given as TRBD1 or TRBD2 (5 bases each). CDR3 length: 14 residues. V shed 6 bases and J shed 1 base, with 11 bases lying between them. The germline V gene has CDR1 MNHEY and CDR2 SVGEGT. CDR3 nucleotide sequence: TGTGCCAGCAGCAGAGTGGGGGGCACAGATACGCAGTATTTT. Translation: CASSRVGGTDTQYF.